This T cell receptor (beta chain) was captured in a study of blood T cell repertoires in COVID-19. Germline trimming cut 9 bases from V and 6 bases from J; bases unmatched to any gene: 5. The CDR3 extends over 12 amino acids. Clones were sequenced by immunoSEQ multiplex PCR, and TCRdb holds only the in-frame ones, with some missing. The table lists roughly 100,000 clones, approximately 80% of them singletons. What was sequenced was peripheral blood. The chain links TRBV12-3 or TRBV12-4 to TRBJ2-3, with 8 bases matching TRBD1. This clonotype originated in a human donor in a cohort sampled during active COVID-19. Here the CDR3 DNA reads TGTGCCAGTCGGACAGGGTGGGATACGCAGTATTTT. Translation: CASRTGWDTQYF.